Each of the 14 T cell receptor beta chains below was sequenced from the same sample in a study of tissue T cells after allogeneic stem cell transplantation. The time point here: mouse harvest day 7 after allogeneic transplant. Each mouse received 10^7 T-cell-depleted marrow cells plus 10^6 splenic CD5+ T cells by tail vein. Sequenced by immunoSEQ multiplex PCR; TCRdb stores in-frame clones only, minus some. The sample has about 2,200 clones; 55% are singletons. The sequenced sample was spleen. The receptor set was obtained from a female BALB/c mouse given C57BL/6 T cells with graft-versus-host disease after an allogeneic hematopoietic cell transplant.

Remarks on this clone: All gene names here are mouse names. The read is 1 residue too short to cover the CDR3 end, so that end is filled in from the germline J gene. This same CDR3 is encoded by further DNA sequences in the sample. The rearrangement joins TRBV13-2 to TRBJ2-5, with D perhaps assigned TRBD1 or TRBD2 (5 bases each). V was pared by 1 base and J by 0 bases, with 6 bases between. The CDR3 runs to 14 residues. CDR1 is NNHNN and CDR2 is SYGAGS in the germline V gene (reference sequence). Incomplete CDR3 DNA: TGTGCCAGCGGTGATCGGGGGAACCAAGACACCCAGTAC. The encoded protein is CASGDRGNQDTQY. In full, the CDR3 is CASGDRGNQDTQYF.

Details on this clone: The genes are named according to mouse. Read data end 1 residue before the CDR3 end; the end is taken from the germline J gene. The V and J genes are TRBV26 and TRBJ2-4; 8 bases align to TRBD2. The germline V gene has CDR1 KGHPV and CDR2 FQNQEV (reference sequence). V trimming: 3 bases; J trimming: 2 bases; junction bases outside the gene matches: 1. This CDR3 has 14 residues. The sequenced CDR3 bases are TGTGCCAGCAGTCTCTGGGGGGATCAAAACACCTTGTAC. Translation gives CASSLWGDQNTLY. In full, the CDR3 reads CASSLWGDQNTLYF.

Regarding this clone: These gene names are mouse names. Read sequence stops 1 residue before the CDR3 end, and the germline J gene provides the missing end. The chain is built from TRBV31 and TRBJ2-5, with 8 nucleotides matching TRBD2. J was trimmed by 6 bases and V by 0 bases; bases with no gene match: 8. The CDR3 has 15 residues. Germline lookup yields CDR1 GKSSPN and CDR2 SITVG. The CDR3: CAWSLSWGAPDTQYF. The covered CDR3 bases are TGTGCCTGGAGTCTAAGCTGGGGGGCGCCGGACACCCAGTAC.

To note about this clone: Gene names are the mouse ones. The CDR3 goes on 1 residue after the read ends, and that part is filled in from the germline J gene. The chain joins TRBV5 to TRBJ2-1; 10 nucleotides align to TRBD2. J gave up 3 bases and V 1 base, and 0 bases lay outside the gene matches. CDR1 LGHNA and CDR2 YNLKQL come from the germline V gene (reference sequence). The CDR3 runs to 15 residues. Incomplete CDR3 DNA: TGTGCCAGCAGCCAAGGACTGGGGGGCTATGCTGAGCAGTTC. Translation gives CASSQGLGGYAEQF. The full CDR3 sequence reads CASSQGLGGYAEQFF.

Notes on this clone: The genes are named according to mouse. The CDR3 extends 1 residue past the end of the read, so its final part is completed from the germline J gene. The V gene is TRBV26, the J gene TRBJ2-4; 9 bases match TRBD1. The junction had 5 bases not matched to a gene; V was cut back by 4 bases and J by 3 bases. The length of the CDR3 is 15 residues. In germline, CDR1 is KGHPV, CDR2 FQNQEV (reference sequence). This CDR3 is CASSPGQGGQNTLYF. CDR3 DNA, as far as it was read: TGTGCCAGCAGTCCGGGACAGGGTGGACAAAACACCTTGTAC.

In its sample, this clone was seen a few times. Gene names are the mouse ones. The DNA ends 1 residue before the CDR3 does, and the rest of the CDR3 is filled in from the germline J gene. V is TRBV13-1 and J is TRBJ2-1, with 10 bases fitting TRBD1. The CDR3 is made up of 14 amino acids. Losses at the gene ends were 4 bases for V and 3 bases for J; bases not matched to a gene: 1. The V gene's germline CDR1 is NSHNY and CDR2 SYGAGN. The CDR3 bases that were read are TGTGCCAGCAGTTGGACAGGGGGCTATGCTGAGCAGTTC. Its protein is CASSWTGGYAEQF. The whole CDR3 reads CASSWTGGYAEQFF.

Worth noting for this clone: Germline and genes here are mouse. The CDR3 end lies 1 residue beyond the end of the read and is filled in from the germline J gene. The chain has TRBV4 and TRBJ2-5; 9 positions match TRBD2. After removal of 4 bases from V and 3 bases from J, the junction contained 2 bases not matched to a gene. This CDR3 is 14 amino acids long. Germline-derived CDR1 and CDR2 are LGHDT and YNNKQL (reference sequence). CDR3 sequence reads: CASSFWGGQDTQYF. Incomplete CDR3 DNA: TGTGCCAGCAGCTTCTGGGGGGGGCAAGACACCCAGTAC.

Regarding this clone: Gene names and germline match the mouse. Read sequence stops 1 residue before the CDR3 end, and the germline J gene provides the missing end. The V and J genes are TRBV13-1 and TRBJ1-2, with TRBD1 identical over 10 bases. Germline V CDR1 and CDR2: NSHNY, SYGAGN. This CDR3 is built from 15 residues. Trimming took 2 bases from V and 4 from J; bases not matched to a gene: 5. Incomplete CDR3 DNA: TGTGCCAGCAGTGACCGGGACAGGGGCGGCTCCGACTACACC. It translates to CASSDRDRGGSDYT. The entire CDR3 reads CASSDRDRGGSDYTF.

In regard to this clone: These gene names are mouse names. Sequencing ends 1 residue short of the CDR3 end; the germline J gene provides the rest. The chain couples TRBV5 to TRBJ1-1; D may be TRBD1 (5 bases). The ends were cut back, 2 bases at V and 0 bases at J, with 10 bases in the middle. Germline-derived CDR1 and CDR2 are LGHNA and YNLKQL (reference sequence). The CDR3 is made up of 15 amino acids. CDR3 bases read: TGTGCCAGCAGCCAATCAGGACATGCAAACACAGAAGTCTTC. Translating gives CASSQSGHANTEVF. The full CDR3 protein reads CASSQSGHANTEVFF.

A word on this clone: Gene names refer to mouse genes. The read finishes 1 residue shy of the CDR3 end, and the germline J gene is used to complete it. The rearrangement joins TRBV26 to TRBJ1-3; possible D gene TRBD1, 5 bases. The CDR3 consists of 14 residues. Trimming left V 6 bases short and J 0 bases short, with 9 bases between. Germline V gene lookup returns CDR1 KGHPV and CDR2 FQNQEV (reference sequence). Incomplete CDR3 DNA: TGTGCCAGCAGCCCGACAGATTCTGGAAATACGCTCTAT. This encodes CASSPTDSGNTLY. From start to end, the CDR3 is CASSPTDSGNTLYF.

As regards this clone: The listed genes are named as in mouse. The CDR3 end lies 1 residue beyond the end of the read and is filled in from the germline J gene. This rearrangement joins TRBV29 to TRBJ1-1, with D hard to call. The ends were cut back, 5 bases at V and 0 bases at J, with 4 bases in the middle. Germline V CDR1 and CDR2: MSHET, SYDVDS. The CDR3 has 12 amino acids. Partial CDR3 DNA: TGTGCTAGCAGTACAGCAAACACAGAAGTCTTC. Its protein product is CASSTANTEVF. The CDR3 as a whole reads CASSTANTEVFF.

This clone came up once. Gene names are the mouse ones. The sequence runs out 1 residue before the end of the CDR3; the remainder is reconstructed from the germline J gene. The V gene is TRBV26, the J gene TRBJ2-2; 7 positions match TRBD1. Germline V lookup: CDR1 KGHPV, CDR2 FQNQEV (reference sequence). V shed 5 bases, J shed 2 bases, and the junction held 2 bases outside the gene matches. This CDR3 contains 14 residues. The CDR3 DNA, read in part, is TGTGCCAGCAGTAGGGGACAGAACACCGGGCAGCTCTAC. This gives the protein CASSRGQNTGQLY. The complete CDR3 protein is CASSRGQNTGQLYF.

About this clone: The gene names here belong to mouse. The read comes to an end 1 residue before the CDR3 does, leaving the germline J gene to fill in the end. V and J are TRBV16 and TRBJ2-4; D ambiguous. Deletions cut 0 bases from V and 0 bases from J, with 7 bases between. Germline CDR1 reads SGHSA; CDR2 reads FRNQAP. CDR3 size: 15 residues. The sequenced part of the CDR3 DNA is TGTGCAAGCAGCTTAGATCCCGGCAGTCAAAACACCTTGTAC. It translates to CASSLDPGSQNTLY. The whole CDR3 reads CASSLDPGSQNTLYF.

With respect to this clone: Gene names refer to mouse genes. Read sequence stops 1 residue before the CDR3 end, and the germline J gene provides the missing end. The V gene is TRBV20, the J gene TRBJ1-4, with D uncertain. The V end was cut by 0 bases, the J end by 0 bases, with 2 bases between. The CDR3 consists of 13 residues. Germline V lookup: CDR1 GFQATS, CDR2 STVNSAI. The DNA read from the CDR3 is TGTGGTGCTAGGGACATTTCCAACGAAAGATTATTT. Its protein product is CGARDISNERLF. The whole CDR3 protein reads CGARDISNERLFF.